These 4 T cell receptor beta chains originate from one sample sequenced in a study of blood T cell repertoires in COVID-19. Only in-frame clones appear in the TCRdb table, and some are missing; sequencing was by immunoSEQ multiplex PCR. Among hundreds of thousands of clones, more than 70% were seen once, and the ten largest hold around 2%. Sample: PBMCs or T cells enriched from blood (not recorded which). The source of these receptors is a middle-aged man in a cohort exposed to, infected with or recovered from COVID-19 (not recorded which).

CDR3 in amino acids: CASSQQSGASTDTQYF. The CDR3 DNA reads TGCGCCAGCAGCCAGCAGAGCGGGGCTAGCACAGATACGCAGTATTTT. V and J are TRBV10-1 and TRBJ2-3; 7 bases fit TRBD2. Germline V CDR1 and CDR2: WNHNN, SYGVQD (reference sequence). The V segment lost 6 bases and the J segment 0 bases; nucleotides outside the gene matches: 9. The CDR3 covers 16 residues.

The J gene is TRBJ1-5, the V gene TRBV30; 9 positions match TRBD1. The CDR3 runs to 17 residues. From germline, CDR1 is GTSNPN and CDR2 SVGIG (reference sequence). With 3 bases clipped from V and 1 base from J, the junction kept 10 bases outside the gene matches. The CDR3 here is CAWSPGTGTPSNQPQHF. CDR3 in DNA: TGTGCCTGGAGCCCCGGGACAGGGACCCCCAGCAATCAGCCCCAGCATTTT. The full variable domain, in which reference TRBV30 and TRBJ1-5 provide the parts outside the CDR3, is SQTIHQWPATLVQPVGSPLSLECTVEGTSNPNLYWYRQAAGRGLQLLFYSVGIGQISSEVPQNLSASRPQDRQFILSSKKLLLSDSGFYLCAWSPGTGTPSNQPQHFGDGTRLSIL.

V gene TRBV10-2 combines with J gene TRBJ1-6; 7 bases are a match to TRBD1. The CDR3 is made up of 13 amino acids. Germline assignment: CDR1 WSHSY and CDR2 SAAADI. V lost 9 bases and J lost 5; bases outside the gene matches: 4. CDR3 sequence reads: CASNDRDNSPLHF. CDR3 in DNA: TGCGCCAGTAACGACAGGGATAATTCACCCCTCCACTTT.

The gene calls are TRBV3-1 (or the pseudogene TRBV3-2) and TRBJ1-2; D gene ambiguous. V was trimmed by 0 bases and J by 5 bases, leaving 10 bases between them. The CDR3 extends over 14 amino acids. From germline, CDR1 is LGHDT and CDR2 YNNKEL (reference sequence). CDR3: CASSQEGREYGYTF. In nucleotides, the CDR3 is TGTGCCAGCAGCCAAGAGGGTAGGGAGTATGGCTACACCTTC.